These 17 T cell receptor beta chains originate from one sample sequenced in a study of shared clonotypes between healthy human individuals. Using immunoSEQ multiplex PCR, the repertoire was profiled, and TCRdb retains in-frame clones only, with some absent. Seen here are about 730,000 clones, roughly 72% observed once, and the top ten hold approximately 1.8%. The material sequenced was memory CD4+ T cells sorted from blood. Documented subset: CD45RA-negative fraction. The receptors originated from a woman aged 30 to 39 in good health.

J is TRBJ2-5 and V is TRBV7-9; no reliable D call. Germline CDR1 and CDR2: SEHNR and FQNEAQ (reference sequence). This CDR3 comprises 12 residues. Trimming took off 9 bases at V and 4 bases at J, with 12 bases between the two ends. The CDR3 reads CASSRRRETQYF. CDR3 in DNA: TGTGCCAGTTCCCGCCGTAGAGAGACCCAGTACTTC.

The rearrangement uses TRBV30 and TRBJ2-1; unclear D gene. From germline, CDR1 is GTSNPN and CDR2 SVGIG (reference sequence). Trimming left V 0 bases short and J 0 bases short, with 12 bases between. The CDR3 covers 16 residues. The DNA for the CDR3 is TGTGCCTGGAGTGTACGGAGCCTAAGCTCCTACAATGAGCAGTTCTTC. Protein sequence: CAWSVRSLSSYNEQFF.

The CDR3 bases are TGCGCCAGCAGTCAATCTCCCCTTAGACTAGCTTACGAGCAGTACTTC. Translating gives CASSQSPLRLAYEQYF. This chain connects TRBV23-1 to TRBJ2-7; 7 nucleotides line up with TRBD2. TRBV23-1 is labeled an ORF, and its function is uncertain. This CDR3 has 16 residues. V lost 0 bases and J lost 4; bases outside the gene matches: 9.

The chain couples TRBV2 to TRBJ2-7; D assignment may be TRBD1 or TRBD2 (5 bases each). V was cut by 6 bases and J by 5 bases, with 11 bases left in between. Looked up from germline, CDR1 is SNHLY and CDR2 is FYNNEI. The CDR3 has 12 residues. The CDR3 region is CASRGESHEQYF. CDR3 in DNA: TGTGCCAGCAGGGGGGAATCCCACGAGCAGTACTTC.

The chain is built from TRBV10-3 and TRBJ2-5, with TRBD2 matching 9 bases. Losses at the gene ends were 7 bases for V and 5 bases for J; bases not matched to a gene: 5. CDR1 ENHRY and CDR2 SYGVKD come from the germline V gene. This CDR3 has 13 amino acids. In nucleotides, the CDR3 is TGTGCCATCAATAGCGGGAGTCGGGAGACCCAGTACTTC. It yields the protein CAINSGSRETQYF.

CDR3 bases: TGCGCCAGCAGACCCGCGCCCCTGGTGGATAGGGGCTACGAGCAGTACTTC. It codes for CASRPAPLVDRGYEQYF. The chain uses TRBV5-1 and TRBJ2-7; a possible D gene is TRBD1 (5 bases). V shed 5 bases and J shed 3 bases, with 24 bases lying between them. The CDR3 covers 17 residues. Per the germline V gene, CDR1 is SGHRS and CDR2 is YFSETQ.

This clone was seen a handful of times. The chain links TRBV27 to TRBJ1-5; D call uncertain. The germline V and J ends were trimmed by 3 bases and 1 base, with 4 bases remaining between them. This CDR3 is built from 13 residues. Germline loops: CDR1 MNHEY, CDR2 SMNVEV (reference sequence). The CDR3 DNA sequence: TGTGCCAGCAGTTTTGTAAGCAATCAGCCCCAGCATTTT. Translating it yields CASSFVSNQPQHF.

This rearrangement joins TRBV6-1 to TRBJ2-2; TRBD2 might be the D (6 bases). Between the trimmed V and J ends, which lost 3 bases and 1 base, there was a span of 6 bases. This CDR3 comprises 14 residues. Germline assignment: CDR1 MNHNS and CDR2 SASEGT. For the CDR3, the DNA is TGTGCCAGCAGTGAGCGGGGGAACACCGGGGAGCTGTTTTTT. This codes for CASSERGNTGELFF.

The chain recombines TRBV19 with TRBJ2-7; TRBD2 aligns across 7 bases. CDR1 and CDR2 (germline): LNHDA, SQIVND (reference sequence). V dropped 5 bases and J dropped 4; count of bases not matched to a gene: 5. The CDR3 has 13 amino acids. The CDR3 sequence: CASSRRGGYEQYF. The CDR3 DNA reads as TGTGCCAGTAGTCGGCGGGGAGGGTACGAGCAGTACTTC.

The chain is built from TRBV6-1 and TRBJ2-7, with a possible D match to TRBD2 (6 bases). Germline V lookup: CDR1 MNHNS, CDR2 SASEGT. The ends were cut back, 6 bases at V and 6 bases at J, with 15 bases in the middle. The CDR3 covers 13 residues. The CDR3 sequence is CASSKEGWTEQYF. The CDR3 DNA reads as TGTGCCAGCAGCAAGGAGGGGTGGACCGAGCAGTACTTC.

This chain links TRBV9 with TRBJ2-3; tentatively, D is TRBD1 (6 bases). Germline CDR1 is SGDLS and CDR2 is YYNGEE. This CDR3 region has 16 residues. V shed 2 bases and J shed 0 bases, with 13 bases lying between them. The CDR3 region is CASSVRDTTSTDTQYF. As DNA, the CDR3 is TGTGCCAGCAGCGTCCGGGACACAACTAGCACAGATACGCAGTATTTT.

The chain is built from TRBV9 and TRBJ2-4; TRBD2 matches at 14 bases. Germline V lookup: CDR1 SGDLS, CDR2 YYNGEE. The CDR3 totals 17 residues. With V trimmed by 3 bases and J by 6 bases, 8 bases remained unmatched. The CDR3, as DNA: TGTGCCAGCAGCGAGGGACTAGCGGGAGATTATGGAAACATTCAGTACTTC. Its protein is CASSEGLAGDYGNIQYF. The full variable domain, rest sourced from reference TRBV9 and TRBJ2-4, is DSGVTQTPKHLITATGQRVTLRCSPRSGDLSVYWYQQSLDQGLQFLIQYYNGEERAKGNILERFSAQQFPDLHSELNLSSLELGDSALYFCASSEGLAGDYGNIQYFGAGTRLSVL.

This clone was detected only once. V and J are TRBV7-3 and TRBJ2-1; no firm D call. The V end was cut by 0 bases, the J end by 5 bases, with 5 bases between. The CDR3 covers 13 residues. CDR1 and CDR2 from the germline V gene are SGHTA and FQGTGA. CDR3 sequence: CASSLTRHNEQFF. The CDR3 nucleotides read TGTGCCAGCAGCTTAACGCGGCACAATGAGCAGTTCTTC.

This clone was seen a single time. This sequence joins TRBV19 and TRBJ1-5, with TRBD1 matching over 9 bases. The J segment lost 4 bases and the V segment lost 9 bases, leaving 13 bases of the junction unmatched. Germline assignment: CDR1 LNHDA and CDR2 SQIVND (reference sequence). CDR3 length: 16 residues. The CDR3 spells CASHDSGTGYNQPQHF. CDR3 in DNA: TGTGCCAGCCACGACTCCGGGACAGGGTATAATCAGCCCCAGCATTTT.

This sequence joins TRBV27 and TRBJ2-7; D is undetermined. The CDR3 is 12 residues long. With 5 bases removed from V and 4 bases from J, the gap between germline ends came to 9 bases. The V gene's germline CDR1 is MNHEY and CDR2 SMNVEV (reference sequence). CDR3 sequence: CASSINGYEQYF. CDR3 bases: TGTGCCAGCAGTATAAACGGGTACGAGCAGTACTTC.

This chain uses TRBV28 with TRBJ2-1; TRBD2 aligns across 8 bases. Germline V gene sequence: CDR1 MDHEN, CDR2 SYDVKM. The CDR3 covers 15 residues. Trimming at V came to 5 bases and at J to 8 bases, leaving 11 bases not matched to a gene. CDR3 in DNA: TGTGCCAGCAGTCAACCCGGGACTAGAGGGGATGAGCAGTTCTTC. Encoded protein: CASSQPGTRGDEQFF.

This rearrangement joins TRBV19 to TRBJ2-7, with TRBD2 identical over 13 bases. Trimming at V came to 5 bases and at J to 0 bases, leaving 13 bases not matched to a gene. The germline gives CDR1 LNHDA, CDR2 SQIVND (reference sequence). This CDR3 has 19 residues. DNA for the CDR3: TGTGCCAGTAGTCCCCGGACGACTAGCGGGAGGCCATCCTCCTACGAGCAGTACTTC. This codes for CASSPRTTSGRPSSYEQYF.